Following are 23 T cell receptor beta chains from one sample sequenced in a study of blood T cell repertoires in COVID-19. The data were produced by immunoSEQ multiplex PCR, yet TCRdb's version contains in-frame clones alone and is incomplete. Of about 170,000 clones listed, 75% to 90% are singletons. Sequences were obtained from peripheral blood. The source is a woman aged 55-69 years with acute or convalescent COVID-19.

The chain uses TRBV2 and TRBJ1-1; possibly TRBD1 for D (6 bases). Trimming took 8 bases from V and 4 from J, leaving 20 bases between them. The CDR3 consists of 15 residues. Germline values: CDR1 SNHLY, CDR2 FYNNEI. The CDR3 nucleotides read TGTGCCAGCGGGGGGCTCTCCGGGAGGGGCACTGAAGCTTTCTTT. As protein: CASGGLSGRGTEAFF.

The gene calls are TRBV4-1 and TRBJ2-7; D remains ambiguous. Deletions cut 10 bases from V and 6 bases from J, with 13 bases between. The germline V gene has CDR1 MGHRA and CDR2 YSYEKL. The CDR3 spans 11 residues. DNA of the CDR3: TGCGCCAACATCGTTGGTTGCGAGCAGTACTTC. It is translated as CANIVGCEQYF.

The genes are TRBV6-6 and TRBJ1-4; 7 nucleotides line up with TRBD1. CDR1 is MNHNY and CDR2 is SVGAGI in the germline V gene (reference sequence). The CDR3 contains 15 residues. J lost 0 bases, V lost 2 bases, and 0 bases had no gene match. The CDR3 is CASSYGTATNEKLFF. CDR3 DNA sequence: TGTGCCAGCAGTTACGGGACAGCAACTAATGAAAAACTGTTTTTT.

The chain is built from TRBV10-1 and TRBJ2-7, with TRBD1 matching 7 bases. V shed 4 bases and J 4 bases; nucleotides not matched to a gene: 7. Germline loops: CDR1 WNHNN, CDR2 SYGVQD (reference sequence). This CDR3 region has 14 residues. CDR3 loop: CASSVGTVDYEQYF. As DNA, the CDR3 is TGCGCCAGCAGTGTCGGGACAGTGGATTACGAGCAGTACTTC.

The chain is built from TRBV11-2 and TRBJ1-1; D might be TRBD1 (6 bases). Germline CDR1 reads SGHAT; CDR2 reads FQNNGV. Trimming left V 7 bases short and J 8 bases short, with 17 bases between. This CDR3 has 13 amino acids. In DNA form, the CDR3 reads TGTGCCAGCACCCGGACAGTTCAACAAGAAGCTTTCTTT. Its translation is CASTRTVQQEAFF.

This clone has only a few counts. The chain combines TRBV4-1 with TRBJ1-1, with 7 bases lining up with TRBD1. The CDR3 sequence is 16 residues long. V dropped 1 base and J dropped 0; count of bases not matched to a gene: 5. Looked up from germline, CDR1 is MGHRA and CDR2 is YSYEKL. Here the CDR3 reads CASSQGAGGMNTEAFF. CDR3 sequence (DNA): TGCGCCAGCAGCCAAGGGGCAGGGGGGATGAACACTGAAGCTTTCTTT.

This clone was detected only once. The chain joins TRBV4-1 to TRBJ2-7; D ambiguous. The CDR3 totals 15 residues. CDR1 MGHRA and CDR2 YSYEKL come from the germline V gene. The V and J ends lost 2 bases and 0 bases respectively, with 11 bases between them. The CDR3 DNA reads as TGCGCCAGCAGCCAACAGACATCCCGCTCCTACGAGCAGTACTTC. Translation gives CASSQQTSRSYEQYF.

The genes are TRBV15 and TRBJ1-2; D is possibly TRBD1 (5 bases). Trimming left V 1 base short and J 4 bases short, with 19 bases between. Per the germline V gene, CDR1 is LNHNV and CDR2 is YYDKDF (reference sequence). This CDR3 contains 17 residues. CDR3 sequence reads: CATSRGAGGGTGYGYTF. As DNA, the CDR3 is TGTGCCACCAGCAGAGGGGCTGGGGGGGGAACGGGCTATGGCTACACCTTC. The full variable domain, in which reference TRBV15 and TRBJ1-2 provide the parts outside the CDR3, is DAMVIQNPRYQVTQFGKPVTLSCSQTLNHNVMYWYQQKSSQAPKLLFHYYDKDFNNEADTPDNFQSRRPNTSFCFLDIRSPGLGDTAMYLCATSRGAGGGTGYGYTFGSGTRLTVV.

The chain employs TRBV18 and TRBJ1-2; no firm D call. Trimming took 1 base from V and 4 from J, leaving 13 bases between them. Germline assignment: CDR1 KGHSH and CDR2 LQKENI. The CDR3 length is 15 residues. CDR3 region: CASSPRSAQLYGYTF. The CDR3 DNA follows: TGTGCCAGCTCACCACGGTCCGCTCAACTCTATGGCTACACCTTC.

This CDR3 is CASSRASGGHLGEQYF. The CDR3 DNA sequence: TGTGCCAGCAGCCGGGCTAGCGGGGGCCACCTGGGGGAGCAGTACTTC. V usage is TRBV21-1 and J usage is TRBJ2-7; TRBD2 was called by the table and not checked on the DNA. TRBV21-1 counts as a pseudogene. CDR3 length: 16 amino acids.

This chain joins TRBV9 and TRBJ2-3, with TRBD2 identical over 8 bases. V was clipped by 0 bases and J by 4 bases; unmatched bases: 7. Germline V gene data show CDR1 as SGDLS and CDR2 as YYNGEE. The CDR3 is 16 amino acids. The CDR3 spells CASSVGPSGWADTQYF. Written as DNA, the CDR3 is TGTGCCAGCAGCGTAGGGCCTAGCGGGTGGGCAGATACGCAGTATTTT. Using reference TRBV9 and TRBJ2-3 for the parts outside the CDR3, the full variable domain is DSGVTQTPKHLITATGQRVTLRCSPRSGDLSVYWYQQSLDQGLQFLIQYYNGEERAKGNILERFSAQQFPDLHSELNLSSLELGDSALYFCASSVGPSGWADTQYFGPGTRLTVL.

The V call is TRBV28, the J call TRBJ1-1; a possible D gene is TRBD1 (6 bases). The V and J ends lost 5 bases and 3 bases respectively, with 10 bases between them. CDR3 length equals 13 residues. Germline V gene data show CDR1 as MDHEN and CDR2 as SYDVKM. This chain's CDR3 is CASSRGAHTEAFF. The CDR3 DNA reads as TGTGCCAGCAGTCGGGGGGCTCACACTGAAGCTTTCTTT.

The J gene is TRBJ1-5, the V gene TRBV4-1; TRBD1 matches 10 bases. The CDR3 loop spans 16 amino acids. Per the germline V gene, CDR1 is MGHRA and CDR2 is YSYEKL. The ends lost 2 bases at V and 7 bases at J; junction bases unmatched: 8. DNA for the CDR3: TGCGCCAGCAGCCAAATGGGGACAGGGGAATACCAGCCCCAGCATTTT. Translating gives CASSQMGTGEYQPQHF.

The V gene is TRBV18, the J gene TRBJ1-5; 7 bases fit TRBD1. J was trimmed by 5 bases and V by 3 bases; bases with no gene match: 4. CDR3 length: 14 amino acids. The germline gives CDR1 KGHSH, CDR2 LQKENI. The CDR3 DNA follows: TGTGCCAGCTCACCCCAGGGGGAGTATCAGCCCCAGCATTTT. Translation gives CASSPQGEYQPQHF.

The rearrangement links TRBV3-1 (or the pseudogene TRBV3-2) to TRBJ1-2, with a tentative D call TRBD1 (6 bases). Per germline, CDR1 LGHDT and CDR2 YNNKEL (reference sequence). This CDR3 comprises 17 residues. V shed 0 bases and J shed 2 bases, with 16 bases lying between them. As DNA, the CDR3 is TGTGCCAGCAGCCAAGATACTGGGGGCTTTTCCAACTATGGCTACACCTTC. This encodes CASSQDTGGFSNYGYTF.

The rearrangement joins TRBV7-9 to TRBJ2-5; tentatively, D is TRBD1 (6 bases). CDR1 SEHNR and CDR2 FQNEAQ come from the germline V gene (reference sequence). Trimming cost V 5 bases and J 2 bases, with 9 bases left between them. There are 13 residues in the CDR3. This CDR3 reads CASSTQGQETQYF. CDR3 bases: TGTGCCAGCAGCACACAGGGTCAAGAGACCCAGTACTTC.

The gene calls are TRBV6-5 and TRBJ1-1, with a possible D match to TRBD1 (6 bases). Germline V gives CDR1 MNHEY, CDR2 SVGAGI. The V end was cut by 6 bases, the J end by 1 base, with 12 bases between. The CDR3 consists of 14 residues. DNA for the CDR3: TGTGCCAGCAGGCAGGGGTCCGCGAACACTGAAGCTTTCTTT. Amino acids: CASRQGSANTEAFF.

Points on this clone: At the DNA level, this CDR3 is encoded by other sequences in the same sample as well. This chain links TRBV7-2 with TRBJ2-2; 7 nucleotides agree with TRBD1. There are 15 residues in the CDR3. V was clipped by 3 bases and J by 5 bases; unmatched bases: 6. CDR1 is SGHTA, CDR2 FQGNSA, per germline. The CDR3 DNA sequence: TGTGCCAGCAGCTTCTCAGGGGGTCGGACCGGGGAGCTGTTTTTT. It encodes CASSFSGGRTGELFF.

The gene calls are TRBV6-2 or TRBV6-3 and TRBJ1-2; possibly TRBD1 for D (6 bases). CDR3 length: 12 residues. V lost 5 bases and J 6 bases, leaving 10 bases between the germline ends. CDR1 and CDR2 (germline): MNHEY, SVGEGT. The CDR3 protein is CASSNTGNGYTF. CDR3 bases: TGTGCCAGCAGTAACACAGGGAATGGCTACACCTTC.

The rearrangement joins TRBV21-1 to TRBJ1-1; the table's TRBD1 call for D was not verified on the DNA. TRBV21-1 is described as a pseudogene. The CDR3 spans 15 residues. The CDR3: CASSKRGQVNTEAFF. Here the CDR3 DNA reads TGTGCCAGCAGCAAAAGGGGACAGGTGAACACTGAAGCTTTCTTT.

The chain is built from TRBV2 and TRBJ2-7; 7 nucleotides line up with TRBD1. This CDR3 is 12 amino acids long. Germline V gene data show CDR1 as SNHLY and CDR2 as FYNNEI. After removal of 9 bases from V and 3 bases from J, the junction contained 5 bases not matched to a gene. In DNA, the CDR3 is TGTGCCAGTGACAGGGTCGGCTACGAGCAGTACTTC. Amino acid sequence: CASDRVGYEQYF.

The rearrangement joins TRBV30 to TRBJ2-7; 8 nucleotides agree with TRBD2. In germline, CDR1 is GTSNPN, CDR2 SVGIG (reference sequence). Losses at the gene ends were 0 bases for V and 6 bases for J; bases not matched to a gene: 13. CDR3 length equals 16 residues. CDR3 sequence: CAWSVRYRGGRGEQYF. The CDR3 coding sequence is TGTGCCTGGAGTGTACGGTACCGGGGGGGCCGAGGCGAGCAGTACTTC.

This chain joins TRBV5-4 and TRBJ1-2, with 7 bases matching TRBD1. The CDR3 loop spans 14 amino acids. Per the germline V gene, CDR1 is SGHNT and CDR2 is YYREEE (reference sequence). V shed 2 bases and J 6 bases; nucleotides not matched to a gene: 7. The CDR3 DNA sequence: TGTGCCAGCAGCTTTCGGCAGGGGGGTCATGGCTACACCTTC. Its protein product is CASSFRQGGHGYTF.